Listed below are T cell receptor beta chains from one sample, sequenced in a study of T cell changes during pregnancy in multiple sclerosis. Profiled with immunoSEQ multiplex PCR; TCRdb holds only in-frame clones, not every one. The table has approximately 26,000 clones, approximately 89% seen once; the top ten hold 0.6% to 0.85%. This material consisted of CD4+ T cells from peripheral blood mononuclear cells, taken in the second trimester of pregnancy. Receptors originate from a female donor with multiple sclerosis, enrolled in a pregnancy study. Each CDR3 is given with its conserved first and last residue. D genes are given only for firm matches.

TRBV5-1 | . | CASSLSSGTVAYEQYF
TRBV30 | . | CAWSAGRAAGNTIYF
TRBV7-2 | TRBD2 | CASSSRLAVTDTQYF
TRBV10-1 | TRBD1 | CASSESGTGLRDTGELFF
TRBV2 | . | CASSVGGSHTEAFF
TRBV2 | . | CASSEGGNGYTF
TRBV5-1 | TRBD2 | CASSLGGGKLNEQFF
TRBV7-9 | . | CASSLQGSGGYTF
TRBV5-1 | TRBD1 | CASSFLDRGGGYTF
TRBV5-5 | . | CASSFQGNSPLHF
TRBV6-1 | . | CASSESMVRKIHF
TRBV12-5 | . | CASGLTAEKLFF
TRBV5-5 | . | CASSFTDSGNTIYF
TRBV7-9 | . | CASSLAVSLQGGTQYF
TRBV7-2 | . | CASSFVPNTEAFF
TRBV9 | . | CASSVARTNTGELFF
TRBV27 | TRBD2 | CASKKERGARALTDTQYF
TRBV13 | . | CASSLRGRGGYTF
TRBV5-1 | . | CASSLFRGETQYF
TRBV29-1 | TRBD1 | CSVPARTGGETQYF
TRBV18 | . | CASSPPYPDTQYF
TRBV13 | . | CASSIGRSEAFF
TRBV6-5 | TRBD1 | CASSYSIQGAAYEQYF
TRBV28 | . | CASSLGGAGNEKLFF
TRBV5-1 | . | CASSLGAGPGNEKLFF
TRBV2 | . | CATRTSMNTEAFF
TRBV5-1 | TRBD2 | CASSTKLAGAHYEQYF
TRBV2 | TRBD2 | CASSEVPGGLAEYNEQFF
TRBV5-1 | TRBD1 | CASSLARQGMYGYTF
TRBV28 | . | CASPERGYTF
TRBV29-1 | . | CSGERDTQFF
TRBV28 | TRBD1 | CASLTGGDQPQHF
TRBV5-1 | TRBD1 | CASSLGTGGQPQHF
TRBV5-1 | TRBD1 | CASSLAPGQGSGELFF
TRBV7-8 | TRBD1 | CASSLSNRAGGSTNEKLFF
TRBV29-1 | TRBD1 | CSGENRGRTEAFF
TRBV30 | TRBD1 | CAWSTGTGSYNEQFF
TRBV27 | TRBD1 | CASSPRTGYNSPLHF
TRBV15 | TRBD1 | CATSWDRAYGYTF
TRBV19 | . | CASSMGGTRAKNIQYF
TRBV2 | . | CASSDSGGWYEQYF
TRBV5-5 | . | CASSLFFREQFF
TRBV11-2 | TRBD1 | CASSLRGGSGANVLTF